This T cell receptor beta chain was sequenced during a study of cytomegalovirus exposure and HLA in healthy donors. Study overall: Per a later analysis, the roughly 670 first-cohort and some 110 validation repertoires shared one platform.

Profiled with immunoSEQ multiplex PCR; TCRdb holds only in-frame clones, not every one. The data hold approximately 160,000 clones, with less than 90% observed a single time. Germline V gene data show CDR1 as SEHNR and CDR2 as FQNEAQ (reference sequence). Trimming stripped 5 bases from V and 4 bases from J, with 11 bases between. The CDR3 runs to 13 residues. This clonotype was obtained from a woman in her 30s in good health and CMV-seronegative. Input material: PBMCs. The rearrangement links TRBV7-9 to TRBJ1-1; possibly TRBD1 for D (5 bases). This CDR3 is CASSRGGGTEAFF. The CDR3 nucleotides read TGTGCCAGCAGCCGTGGCGGGGGCACTGAAGCTTTCTTT.